Reported below is one TCR beta chain. Antigen specificity is unknown. The CDR3 ends on some other residue instead of the conserved phenylalanine or tryptophan, so this is likely a read error. This sample was included in a study of blood T cells in healthy people across ages. Study as a whole: About one barcoded beta molecule per two T cells was captured by template switching.

Study conclusions and caveats: Per million T cells, TCR beta diversity dropped roughly linearly as age increased.

It was with a sample-barcoded 5' primer and a J-beta primer mix that a second PCR of roughly 7 to 12 cycles was run. Paired-end reads containing CDR3 totaled no fewer than 3 million for each sample. TCRdb passed the 5' RACE reads through MiXCR, listing each CDR3 protein once. Of roughly 1,000,000 distinct CDR3 sequences in the sample, around 27% are singletons; the top ten hold about 0.8%. The sample was also reused in another study, on T cells of mothers and their children.

This clonotype was obtained from a girl aged 2-10 years in good health. The specimen sequenced was blood.

CDR3 sequence (DNA): TGCGCCAGCAGCTTGGCCGCGAACTATGGCTACACCCTC. This sequence encodes CASSLAANYGYTL. This chain joins TRBV5-1 and TRBJ1-2; D unresolved. This CDR3 is built from 13 residues. V lost 0 bases and J lost 2, with 5 bases in between. Germline lookup yields CDR1 SGHRS and CDR2 YFSETQ.